Each of the 10 T cell receptor beta chains below was sequenced from the same sample in a study of shared clonotypes between healthy human individuals. The assay was immunoSEQ multiplex PCR, and TCRdb's table has in-frame clones only and misses some. The sample lists 470,000 or so clones; around 80% were seen once. Input material: PBMCs. The receptor set was obtained from a woman in her forties in good health. Some clones in this sample may be carry-over from other donors' samples.

This chain joins TRBV18 and TRBJ1-2; possibly TRBD1 for D (5 bases). This CDR3 has 13 amino acids. Germline lookup yields CDR1 KGHSH and CDR2 LQKENI. The V gene lost 6 bases and the J gene lost 4 bases, with 12 bases spanning the gap. The CDR3 protein is CASSTGGTYGYTF. In DNA form, the CDR3 reads TGTGCCAGCTCTACCGGGGGGACCTATGGCTACACCTTC.

This clone was seen more than once but under ten times. V is TRBV6-1 and J is TRBJ1-2, with a possible D match to TRBD1 (6 bases). From germline, CDR1 is MNHNS and CDR2 SASEGT. The CDR3 extends over 15 amino acids. V was shortened by 0 bases and J by 4 bases, with 12 bases between the two germline ends. CDR3 amino acids: CASSEATGGPYGYTF. In DNA, the CDR3 is TGTGCCAGCAGTGAAGCCACCGGGGGCCCCTATGGCTACACCTTC.

This chain connects TRBV30 to TRBJ1-3; the D gene is possibly TRBD1 (6 bases). The germline CDR1 and CDR2 sequences are GTSNPN and SVGIG (reference sequence). This CDR3 contains 15 residues. V lost 3 bases to trimming and J lost 4 bases, with 16 bases between them. This CDR3 reads CAWRSLQGGGNTIYF. Written as DNA, the CDR3 is TGTGCCTGGAGGAGTTTACAGGGAGGAGGAAACACCATATATTTT.

The chain recombines TRBV7-8 with TRBJ2-5; the D gene is possibly TRBD1 (5 bases). V lost 1 base to trimming and J lost 2 bases, with 11 bases between them. Per the germline V gene, CDR1 is SGHVS and CDR2 is FQNEAQ. The CDR3 has 15 residues. CDR3 loop: CASSLVQSGQETQYF. In DNA, the CDR3 is TGTGCCAGCAGCTTAGTTCAATCAGGGCAAGAGACCCAGTACTTC. The entire variable domain, with the rest obtained from reference TRBV7-8 and TRBJ2-5, is as follows: GAGVSQSPRYKVAKRGQDVALRCDPISGHVSLFWYQQALGQGPEFLTYFQNEAQLDKSGLPSDRFFAERPEGSVSTLKIQRTQQEDSAVYLCASSLVQSGQETQYFGPGTRLLVL.

About this clone: The same CDR3 can be traced to other DNA sequences in this sample. This chain joins TRBV18 and TRBJ1-5, with D uncertain. CDR3 length: 12 amino acids. CDR1 is KGHSH, CDR2 LQKENI, per germline. V lost 3 bases to trimming and J lost 5 bases, with 5 bases between them. CDR3 sequence (DNA): TGTGCCAGCTCACCTTCGGATCAGCCCCAGCATTTT. Its protein is CASSPSDQPQHF.

The V call is TRBV7-8, the J call TRBJ1-5; possible D gene TRBD1, 5 bases. V was pared by 4 bases and J by 3 bases, with 13 bases between. Germline V gene data show CDR1 as SGHVS and CDR2 as FQNEAQ. The CDR3 is 15 residues long. CDR3 sequence (DNA): TGTGCCAGCAGCTCGGGGGGACGGAACAATCAGCCCCAGCATTTT. This encodes CASSSGGRNNQPQHF.

This clone appeared a few times. Other DNA sequences from this sample encode an identical CDR3 as well. The J gene is TRBJ2-6, the V gene TRBV10-3; D remains ambiguous. The germline V and J ends were trimmed by 5 bases and 2 bases, with 4 bases remaining between them. The CDR3 spans 13 residues. Germline values: CDR1 ENHRY, CDR2 SYGVKD. The CDR3 region is CAISPAGANVLTF. The CDR3 region has the DNA TGTGCCATCAGTCCCGCTGGGGCCAACGTCCTGACTTTC.

This chain links TRBV14 with TRBJ2-5; weak D call: TRBD2 (5 bases). Between the trimmed V and J ends, which lost 3 bases and 5 bases, there was a span of 7 bases. The CDR3 sequence is 12 residues long. Germline V lookup: CDR1 SGHDN, CDR2 FVKESK. The DNA for the CDR3 is TGTGCCAGCAGCCACGGGATGGAGACCCAGTACTTC. It yields the protein CASSHGMETQYF.

The chain carries TRBV27 and TRBJ1-2; D remains ambiguous. From germline, CDR1 is MNHEY and CDR2 SMNVEV (reference sequence). The V gene lost 0 bases and the J gene lost 5 bases, with 13 bases spanning the gap. CDR3 size: 15 residues. The CDR3 bases are TGTGCCAGCAGTTTATCGAAAGGTAGTTGGTATGGCTACACCTTC. Encoded protein: CASSLSKGSWYGYTF.

The chain links TRBV7-9 to TRBJ1-2; D not certain. The germline V gene has CDR1 SEHNR and CDR2 FQNEAQ (reference sequence). The V gene lost 5 bases and the J gene lost 5 bases, with 9 bases spanning the gap. This CDR3 has 12 amino acids. The CDR3 protein is CASSPTDYGYTF. The CDR3 DNA sequence: TGTGCCAGCAGCCCGACTGATTATGGCTACACCTTC.